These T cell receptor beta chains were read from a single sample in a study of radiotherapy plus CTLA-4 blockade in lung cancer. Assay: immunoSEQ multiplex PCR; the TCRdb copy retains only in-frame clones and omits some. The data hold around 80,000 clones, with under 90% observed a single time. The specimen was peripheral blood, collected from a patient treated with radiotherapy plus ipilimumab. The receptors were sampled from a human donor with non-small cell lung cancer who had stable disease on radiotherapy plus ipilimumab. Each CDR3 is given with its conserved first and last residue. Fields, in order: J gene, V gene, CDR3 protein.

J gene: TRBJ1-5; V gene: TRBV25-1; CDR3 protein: CASSDSGYSNQPQHF
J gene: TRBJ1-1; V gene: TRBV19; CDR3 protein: CASSIDLGMEAFF
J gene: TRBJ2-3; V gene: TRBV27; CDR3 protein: CASSARTGLSTDTQYF
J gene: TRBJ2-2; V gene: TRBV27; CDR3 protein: CASSFSGTSISGELFF
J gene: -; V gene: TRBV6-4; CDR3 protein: CASSDRREGPYEQYF
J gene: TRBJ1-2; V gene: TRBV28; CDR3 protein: CASIGVRGLGYTF
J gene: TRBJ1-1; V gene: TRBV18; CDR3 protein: CASSDPGTGRGTEAFF
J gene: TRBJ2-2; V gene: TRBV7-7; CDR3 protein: CASSHTPGLAGWADTGELFF
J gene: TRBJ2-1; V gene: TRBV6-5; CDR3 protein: CASSYRRGFRYNEQFF
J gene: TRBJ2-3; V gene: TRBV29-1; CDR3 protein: CSGLTGASTDTQYF
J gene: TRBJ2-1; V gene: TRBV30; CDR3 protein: CAWSGGSRYEQFF
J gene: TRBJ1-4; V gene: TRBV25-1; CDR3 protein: CASSEPRGENEKLFF
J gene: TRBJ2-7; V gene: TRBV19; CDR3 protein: CASSILAGGIGEQYF
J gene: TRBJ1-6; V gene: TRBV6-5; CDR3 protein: CASSTPGRGNSPLHF
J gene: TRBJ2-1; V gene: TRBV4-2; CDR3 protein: CASSPGHRASGGSVEQFF
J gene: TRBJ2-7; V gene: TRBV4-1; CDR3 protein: CASSHKVRTSGYEQYF
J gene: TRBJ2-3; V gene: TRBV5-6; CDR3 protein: CASSNRLIAGGPHTQYF
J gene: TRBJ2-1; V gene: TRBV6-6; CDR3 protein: CASRPSGGQNEQFF
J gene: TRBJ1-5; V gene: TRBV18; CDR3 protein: CASSPNTSGPQHF
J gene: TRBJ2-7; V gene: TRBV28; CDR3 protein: CASGGGIGYEQYF
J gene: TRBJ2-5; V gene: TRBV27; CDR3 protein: CASSHGTSGGGETQYF
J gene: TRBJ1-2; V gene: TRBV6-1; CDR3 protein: CASSEAVYGYTF
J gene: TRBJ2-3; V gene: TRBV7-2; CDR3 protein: CASSLLSSGSASTDTQYF
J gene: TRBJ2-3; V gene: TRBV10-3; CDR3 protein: CAISGGGDTQYF
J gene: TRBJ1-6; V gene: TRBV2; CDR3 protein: CASRPSNNSPLHF
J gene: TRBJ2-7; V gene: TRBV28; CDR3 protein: CASSSVGGSQYEQYF
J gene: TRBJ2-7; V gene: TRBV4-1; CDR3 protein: CASSRLQGYEQYF
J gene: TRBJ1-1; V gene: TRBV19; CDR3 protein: CATQQAMNTEAFF
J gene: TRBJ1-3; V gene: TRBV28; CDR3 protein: CASSFSGAGNTIYF
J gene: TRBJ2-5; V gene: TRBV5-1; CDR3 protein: CASSREETQYF
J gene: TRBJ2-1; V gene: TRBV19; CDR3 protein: CASSIGTVTYNEQFF